This T cell receptor (beta chain) was sequenced during a study of CD8 T cells in Susac syndrome. Overall study: Among the Susac syndrome patients sequenced, about 6 had active disease and roughly 8 were in remission.

The RNA input was roughly 0.45 to 1 ug, and it was reverse transcribed with random hexamers. One entry per CDR3 protein results from TCRdb running MiXCR on the immunoSEQ multiplex PCR reads. This sample yields 150,000 or so distinct CDR3 sequences, of which approximately 95% are seen a single time; 0.13% to 0.15% belongs to the top ten. Germline CDR1 and CDR2: SQVTM and ANQGSEA. V was trimmed by 4 bases and J by 2 bases, leaving 5 bases between them. The CDR3 is 11 residues long. The TCR originated in a human donor with Susac syndrome. The J gene is TRBJ2-5, the V gene TRBV29-1; D not certain. Sequenced: CD4+ T cells from PBMCs. CDR3 nucleotides: TGCAGCGTTGTGCCACAAGAGACCCAGTACTTC. As protein: CSVVPQETQYF.